Following are 17 T cell receptor beta chains from one sample sequenced in a study of blood T cell repertoires in COVID-19 (dated by TCRdb to between 2020 and 2021). Library generation was performed with the immunoSEQ multiplex PCR assay. This is the immuneACCESS table as TCRdb keeps it, with only in-frame sequences that have V and J called. A part of the clones is gone; compared with another copy, unresolved V genes explain less than half, and the rest is unexplained. A total of roughly 200,000 clones appear in this sample, roughly 80% of them only once. In total, the top ten clones hold about 13% of the sample. Input material: peripheral blood. Every receptor here comes from a man in his fifties or sixties who had recovered from COVID-19.

The gene calls are TRBV29-1 and TRBJ2-3; TRBD2 aligns across 10 bases. The V segment lost 5 bases and the J segment 6 bases; nucleotides outside the gene matches: 14. CDR1 is SQVTM, CDR2 ANQGSEA, per germline. This CDR3 contains 16 residues. The CDR3 bases are TGCAGCGTTCCACCTATACCTAGCGGGAGAAAGGATACGCAGTATTTT. It translates to CSVPPIPSGRKDTQYF.

The chain carries TRBV7-9 and TRBJ2-3; 7 bases map to TRBD1. CDR1 is SEHNR and CDR2 is FQNEAQ in the germline V gene (reference sequence). This CDR3 comprises 15 residues. V shed 3 bases, J shed 11 bases, and the junction held 14 bases outside the gene matches. CDR3 sequence (DNA): TGTGCCAGCAGCTTTGCCGACAGGGCCCGGGTAAAGCAGTATTTT. It specifies CASSFADRARVKQYF.

The CDR3 spells CASSPRSRALFQPQHF. DNA for the CDR3: TGTGCCAGCAGCCCTAGGAGCAGGGCACTCTTTCAGCCCCAGCATTTT. The chain employs TRBV7-8 and TRBJ1-5, with D possibly being TRBD1 (5 bases). The germline V and J ends were trimmed by 5 bases and 6 bases, with 20 bases remaining between them. The germline gives CDR1 SGHVS, CDR2 FQNEAQ. This CDR3 is built from 16 residues.

V usage is TRBV6-6 and J usage is TRBJ1-1, with D unclear. The CDR3 has 17 residues. Looked up from germline, CDR1 is MNHNY and CDR2 is SVGAGI (reference sequence). Trimming stripped 5 bases from V and 5 bases from J, with 24 bases between. The CDR3 sequence is CASSHSHPTTPFTEAFF. The CDR3 DNA sequence: TGTGCCAGCAGTCATTCACATCCCACCACCCCCTTTACTGAAGCTTTCTTT.

The chain couples TRBV11-2 to TRBJ1-3; D is ambiguous. Looked up from germline, CDR1 is SGHAT and CDR2 is FQNNGV. The CDR3 is 15 amino acids. V lost 3 bases and J 0 bases, leaving 9 bases between the germline ends. The CDR3 sequence is CASSLEGISGNTIYF. The CDR3 nucleotides are TGTGCCAGCAGCTTGGAGGGAATCTCTGGAAACACCATATATTTT.

This clone has only a few counts. The chain joins TRBV14 to TRBJ2-7, with 7 positions matching TRBD2. J gave up 6 bases and V 2 bases, and 4 bases lay outside the gene matches. The CDR3 is made up of 13 amino acids. Germline lookup yields CDR1 SGHDN and CDR2 FVKESK. CDR3 sequence (DNA): TGTGCCAGCAGCCAAAGATCGGGGGGCGAGCAGTACTTC. This sequence encodes CASSQRSGGEQYF.

The V and J genes are TRBV28 and TRBJ1-4; perhaps TRBD1 as D (6 bases). Germline CDR1 MDHEN, CDR2 SYDVKM. This CDR3 has 13 amino acids. Trimming took off 8 bases at V and 8 bases at J, with 15 bases between the two ends. CDR3 in DNA: TGTGCCAGCCAAACAGGGAGAGGAGAAAAACTGTTTTTT. Protein product: CASQTGRGEKLFF.

This clone appeared a few times. The rearrangement uses TRBV11-2 and TRBJ2-2; no firm D call. Germline V gene sequence: CDR1 SGHAT, CDR2 FQNNGV. The germline V and J ends were trimmed by 3 bases and 3 bases, with 5 bases remaining between them. The CDR3 loop spans 13 amino acids. CDR3 loop: CASSFTDTGELFF. CDR3 coding DNA: TGTGCCAGCAGCTTTACTGACACCGGGGAGCTGTTTTTT.

This rearrangement joins TRBV13 to TRBJ2-7, with 9 bases aligning to TRBD1. CDR1 PRHDT and CDR2 FYEKMQ come from the germline V gene (reference sequence). V gave up 1 base and J gave up 0 bases; unmatched junction bases: 7. This CDR3 region has 17 residues. The CDR3: CASSLAQGTGSSYEQYF. The CDR3 region has the DNA TGTGCCAGCAGCTTAGCCCAAGGGACAGGGAGCTCCTACGAGCAGTACTTC.

The chain couples TRBV9 to TRBJ1-3; 10 nucleotides align to TRBD1. CDR1 and CDR2 from the germline V gene are SGDLS and YYNGEE. The CDR3 extends over 15 amino acids. The V and J ends lost 3 bases and 4 bases, in that order; junction bases with no gene match: 4. The CDR3 spells CASSGQGAQGNTIYF. In DNA form, the CDR3 reads TGTGCCAGCAGCGGACAGGGGGCGCAAGGAAACACCATATATTTT.

The CDR3 coding sequence is TGTGCCAGCAGTTTTCAAGACCGCGCCTCGGGGGAAGCTTTCTTT. Encoded protein: CASSFQDRASGEAFF. This sequence joins TRBV2 and TRBJ1-1; unclear D gene. Deletions cut 5 bases from V and 8 bases from J, with 21 bases between. From germline, CDR1 is SNHLY and CDR2 FYNNEI. The CDR3 sequence is 15 residues long.

V gene TRBV5-5 combines with J gene TRBJ1-4, with 7 bases identical to TRBD1. Germline CDR1 reads SGHKS; CDR2 reads YYEKEE (reference sequence). The ends lost 3 bases at V and 8 bases at J; junction bases unmatched: 4. This CDR3 has 13 residues. CDR3 loop: CASSSQGIEKLFF. Written as DNA, the CDR3 is TGTGCCAGCAGCTCACAGGGGATCGAAAAACTGTTTTTT.

V is TRBV3-1 (or the pseudogene TRBV3-2) and J is TRBJ2-2, with 7 positions matching TRBD1. This CDR3 region has 15 residues. Germline loops: CDR1 LGHDT, CDR2 YNNKEL (reference sequence). The V segment lost 4 bases and the J segment 0 bases; nucleotides outside the gene matches: 2. CDR3 region: CASSRDSTNTGELFF. The CDR3 nucleotides read TGTGCCAGCAGCCGGGACAGTACGAACACCGGGGAGCTGTTTTTT.

The chain links TRBV6-6 to TRBJ2-1; 16 nucleotides agree with TRBD2. The germline V gene has CDR1 MNHNY and CDR2 SVGAGI (reference sequence). V trimming: 4 bases; J trimming: 12 bases; junction bases outside the gene matches: 9. The CDR3 is 16 residues long. CDR3 DNA sequence: TGTGCCAGCAGTTCGGGACTAGCGGGAGGGATTAGGCGGCAGTTCTTC. Translated, it gives CASSSGLAGGIRRQFF.

The rearrangement joins TRBV11-2 to TRBJ2-3; maybe TRBD1 (5 bases). This CDR3 region has 15 residues. Deletions cut 7 bases from V and 2 bases from J, with 16 bases between. CDR1 and CDR2 from the germline V gene are SGHAT and FQNNGV. The CDR3 DNA reads as TGTGCCAGCACCACCCTGGGGCTAAACACAGATACGCAGTATTTT. Translation gives CASTTLGLNTDTQYF.

The chain recombines TRBV19 with TRBJ1-2; 10 nucleotides line up with TRBD1. Germline CDR1 and CDR2: LNHDA and SQIVND (reference sequence). J lost 3 bases, V lost 7 bases, and 8 bases had no gene match. The CDR3 has 15 residues. CDR3 in DNA: TGTGCCAGTACCAAAGGACAGGGGGACCACTATGGCTACACCTTC. This sequence encodes CASTKGQGDHYGYTF.

V usage is TRBV9 and J usage is TRBJ2-1, with unresolved D. V lost 0 bases and J lost 7, with 8 bases in between. This CDR3 has 13 residues. The germline V gene encodes CDR1 SGDLS and CDR2 YYNGEE. The CDR3 region is CASSVGSYNEQFF. In DNA, the CDR3 is TGTGCCAGCAGCGTAGGGAGTTATAATGAGCAGTTCTTC.